This T cell receptor (beta chain) came from a study of glioma-infiltrating T cells. The germline V and J ends were trimmed by 7 bases and 2 bases, with 14 bases remaining between them. The CDR3 contains 14 residues. Germline V lookup: CDR1 MNHNS, CDR2 SASEGT. Using RNA template, CDR3s of TCR alpha and beta were amplified with iRepertoire arm-PCR. For one-step reverse transcription and amplification, 100-400 ng of tissue mRNA or PBMC total RNA was used. TCRdb processed the multiplex PCR reads anew with MiXCR; each CDR3 protein has one entry. The sample holds about 140,000 distinct CDR3 sequences, about 39% seen once. On this clonotype itself: Possible read error: a much larger clone is one base away.

This TCR derives from a human donor with low-grade glioma or glioblastoma, undergoing nonglioma brain surgery, or in good health (not recorded which). The chain joins TRBV6-1 to TRBJ1-1; unclear D gene. The sequenced sample consisted of glioma tissue, nonneoplastic brain tissue, or PBMCs (not recorded which). Here the CDR3 DNA reads TGTGCCAGCAAAAGAGGACTCTATAACACTGAAGCTTTCTTT. Amino acids: CASKRGLYNTEAFF.